This TCR beta chain was captured in a study of control samples from healthy donors and cancer patients. The length of the CDR3 is 15 residues. The germline V gene encodes CDR1 MDHEN and CDR2 SYDVKM. V lost 6 bases, J lost 3 bases, and 9 bases stayed unmatched. Clones were sequenced by immunoSEQ multiplex PCR, and TCRdb holds only the in-frame ones, with some missing. The sample records around 120,000 clones, around 87% being singletons. Sequenced material: blood. V and J are TRBV28 and TRBJ2-7, with 9 bases aligning to TRBD2. The TCR originated in a man aged 55 to 70 in good health. CDR3 DNA sequence: TGTGCCAGCAGAGGCGCTAGCGGGGTTGACTACGAGCAGTACTTC. It specifies CASRGASGVDYEQYF. Variable domain in full (rest from reference TRBV28 and TRBJ2-7): DVKVTQSSRYLVKRTGEKVFLECVQDMDHENMFWYRQDPGLGLRLIYFSYDVKMKEKGDIPEGYSVSREKKERFSLILESASTNQTSMYLCASRGASGVDYEQYFGPGTRLTVT.